The present T cell receptor beta chain was sequenced within a study of response to subunit inactivated influenza vaccine. Trimming took off 4 bases at V and 5 bases at J, with 10 bases between the two ends. This CDR3 contains 13 residues. Germline CDR1 is SGHRS and CDR2 is YFSETQ. This clonotype came up a few times. TCRdb re-called the RT-PCR reads through MiXCR, storing one row per CDR3 protein. The sample has about 540,000 distinct CDR3 sequences, approximately 24% seen once. These data also formed part of another study, on T cells expressing NK-cell markers. That source reports: 5'RACE template switching with UMIs produced the TCR beta cDNA. Seven of eight sequenced donors tested HCMV-seropositive; one tested seronegative.

Sequencing used CD4+ T cells sorted from PBMCs, obtained roughly 12 days after vaccination. The V gene is TRBV5-1, the J gene TRBJ2-1; TRBD2 is a possible D gene (5 bases). This receptor was obtained from a middle-aged man who received an inactivated influenza vaccine. The CDR3 here is CASSTTTNNEQFF. CDR3 in DNA: TGCGCCAGCAGCACGACTACTAACAATGAGCAGTTCTTC.